This T cell receptor beta chain originates from a study of T cell responses to AZD1222 COVID-19 vaccine. Study overall: The study pooled second doses at about 4 or about 12 weeks. Findings of the study overall: Reportedly, close to half of spike-specific TCRs are directed against unmutated variant regions. After two AZD1222 doses, spike-specific TCR breadth and depth rose versus day 0. Among AZD1222 vaccinees, only six or seven were seropositive at baseline.

Produced via immunoSEQ multiplex PCR; TCRdb's table is partial and in-frame only. The data contain about 68,000 clones, 88% of them singletons. The germline CDR1 and CDR2 sequences are MNHEY and SVGAGI. V lost 8 bases and J lost 7; bases outside the gene matches: 10. The length of the CDR3 is 15 residues. Comments on this clone: Its antigen remains unidentified.

Specimen: peripheral blood, collected on day 0 of AZD1222 vaccination. The chain combines TRBV6-5 with TRBJ1-6; 8 nucleotides match TRBD1. This receptor was taken from an adult in good health. The CDR3 DNA reads TGTGCCAGCGCGCAAGACAGGGGTAGGAATTCACCCCTCCACTTT. Its protein is CASAQDRGRNSPLHF.